This T cell receptor beta chain was sequenced for a study of cytomegalovirus exposure and HLA in healthy donors. Study-level information: In an earlier analysis, approximately 120 million unique TCR beta sequences were found from about 180 million T cells. Overall study results and limits: Later analysis associated a missense DCLRE1C variant with TCR beta V- and J-gene trimming. Most TCRs appeared rarely, but some public TCRs recurred in many donors.

V shed 1 base and J shed 5 bases, with 11 bases lying between them. CDR1 is GTSNPN, CDR2 SVGIG, per germline (reference sequence). This CDR3 comprises 13 residues. The PCR ran on 60 Vbeta and 13 Jbeta primers. Clones were sequenced by immunoSEQ multiplex PCR, and TCRdb holds only the in-frame ones, with some missing. The table lists 100,000 to 120,000 clones, roughly 70% of them singletons, with roughly 8% in the top ten. This clone was detected only a few times. As yet, its antigen is unknown. This chain uses TRBV30 with TRBJ1-1; D may be TRBD1 (6 bases). This TCR was sampled from a man aged 18 to 29 in good health and CMV-seropositive. Sequencing was performed on PBMCs. The CDR3 sequence: CAWSGYRETEAFF. CDR3 sequence (DNA): TGTGCCTGGAGTGGATACAGGGAAACTGAAGCTTTCTTT.